The next 27 T cell receptor beta chains were all read from a single sample in a study of OX40 agonist ivuxolimab in advanced cancers. Profiling relied on immunoSEQ multiplex PCR, and the TCRdb table lists in-frame clones only, not all of them. The sample includes about 46,000 clones, approximately 89% of them seen just once. The sample in question was CD4+ or CD8+ T cells sorted from blood, obtained in a trial of the OX40 agonist ivuxolimab. These receptors originate from an adult with an advanced solid tumor such as melanoma, head and neck, liver or kidney cancer.

The chain is built from TRBV28 and TRBJ2-1; tentatively, D is TRBD2 (6 bases). The CDR3 extends over 14 amino acids. Trimming took 5 bases from V and 10 from J, leaving 18 bases between them. The V gene's germline CDR1 is MDHEN and CDR2 SYDVKM. CDR3 bases: TGTGCCAGCAGTCCCATGGGGGGTCAACTCGAGCAGTTCTTC. Translation: CASSPMGGQLEQFF.

The V call is TRBV11-2, the J call TRBJ2-1, with 11 bases matching TRBD2. The V gene end was trimmed by 4 bases and the J gene end by 5 bases; junction bases not matched to a gene: 4. The germline V gene has CDR1 SGHAT and CDR2 FQNNGV. CDR3 size: 15 residues. The CDR3 region has the DNA TGTGCCAGCAGCTCCCCTAGCGGGAGGAACAATGAGCAGTTCTTC. Encoded protein: CASSSPSGRNNEQFF.

V gene TRBV9 combines with J gene TRBJ2-5; 7 positions agree with TRBD2. The better agreement between TRBJ2-7 and the DNA end casts doubt on the J call. The CDR3 runs 16 residues. Germline values: CDR1 SGDLS, CDR2 YYNGEE. The CDR3 spells CASSAEPGGSSYEQYF. CDR3 nucleotide sequence: TGTGCCAGCAGCGCGGAACCGGGGGGTAGCTCCTACGAGCAGTACTTC.

J is TRBJ1-5 and V is TRBV10-3; a possible D gene is TRBD1 (5 bases). Looked up from germline, CDR1 is ENHRY and CDR2 is SYGVKD. The CDR3 has 15 residues. V was cut by 0 bases and J by 3 bases, with 9 bases left in between. The CDR3 region has the DNA TGTGCCATCAGTGAGTCGACAGTTGTCAATCAGCCCCAGCATTTT. As protein: CAISESTVVNQPQHF.

V usage is TRBV7-9 and J usage is TRBJ2-5; D might be TRBD1 or TRBD2, each matching 5 bases. Germline values: CDR1 SEHNR, CDR2 FQNEAQ (reference sequence). With 6 bases removed from V and 2 bases from J, the gap between germline ends came to 10 bases. This CDR3 comprises 13 residues. The DNA for the CDR3 is TGTGCCAGCAGGGACGGGGCACAAGAGACCCAGTACTTC. Its protein is CASRDGAQETQYF.

This rearrangement joins TRBV19 to TRBJ2-2; D perhaps matches TRBD2 (5 bases). The germline V gene encodes CDR1 LNHDA and CDR2 SQIVND (reference sequence). The CDR3 totals 13 residues. With 6 bases removed from V and 7 bases from J, the gap between germline ends came to 12 bases. The CDR3 reads CASSPFGVGELFF. CDR3 nucleotide sequence: TGTGCCAGTAGCCCCTTCGGGGTCGGGGAGCTGTTTTTT.

This clone appeared a few times. The V and J genes are TRBV9 and TRBJ2-3; 9 bases align to TRBD2. The CDR3 contains 20 residues. Germline trimming cut 0 bases from V and 3 bases from J; bases unmatched to any gene: 17. Germline V gives CDR1 SGDLS, CDR2 YYNGEE. CDR3 in amino acids: CASSVGVEGRSGGETDTQYF. The DNA of the CDR3 is TGTGCCAGCAGCGTAGGGGTCGAAGGTCGTAGCGGGGGAGAGACAGATACGCAGTATTTT.

The rearrangement uses TRBV29-1 and TRBJ2-7; no definite D call. CDR3 length equals 13 residues. Germline CDR1 SQVTM, CDR2 ANQGSEA. V was shortened by 5 bases and J by 1 base, with 12 bases between the two germline ends. The DNA for the CDR3 is TGCAGCGTTCCCCGCCAGAAGTCCTACGAGCAGTACTTC. Translated, it gives CSVPRQKSYEQYF.

The chain uses TRBV27 and TRBJ2-5; 9 nucleotides align to TRBD1. The CDR3 contains 17 residues. CDR1 MNHEY and CDR2 SMNVEV come from the germline V gene (reference sequence). Unmatched junction bases numbered 10, after V lost 4 bases and J lost 1 base. The CDR3 spells CASSSFPGQGAQETQYF. CDR3 nucleotide sequence: TGTGCCAGCAGTTCTTTCCCGGGACAGGGCGCCCAAGAGACCCAGTACTTC.

This chain joins TRBV9 and TRBJ2-3, with D possibly TRBD2 on 6 matching bases. CDR3 size: 15 residues. Germline CDR1 is SGDLS and CDR2 is YYNGEE. Trimming shortened V by 3 bases and J by 2 bases, and 13 bases separated the two germline ends. The CDR3 loop is CASSDLGTLTDTQYF. DNA of the CDR3: TGTGCCAGCAGCGATCTCGGGACTCTCACAGATACGCAGTATTTT.

The chain carries TRBV2 and TRBJ2-7; tentative D call: TRBD2 (6 bases). The CDR3 contains 13 residues. The germline V and J ends were trimmed by 7 bases and 4 bases, with 14 bases remaining between them. In germline, CDR1 is SNHLY, CDR2 FYNNEI. The CDR3 loop is CASTTSRAYEQYF. CDR3 in DNA: TGTGCCAGCACCACTAGCAGGGCTTACGAGCAGTACTTC.

Only one count was recorded for this clone. The chain uses TRBV4-3 and TRBJ2-3; unclear D gene. Germline V CDR1 and CDR2: LGHNA, YSLEER. This CDR3 comprises 14 residues. The germline V and J ends were trimmed by 1 base and 0 bases, with 5 bases remaining between them. CDR3 residues: CASSQADSTDTQYF. The CDR3, as DNA: TGCGCCAGCAGCCAAGCAGATAGCACAGATACGCAGTATTTT.

In nucleotides, the CDR3 is TGCGCCAGCAGCTTGGAAAAGGGCTCCTACAATGAGCAGTTCTTC. Its translation: CASSLEKGSYNEQFF. The chain links TRBV5-1 to TRBJ2-1, with D uncertain. The germline V gene has CDR1 SGHRS and CDR2 YFSETQ. Trimming took 0 bases from V and 0 from J, leaving 7 bases between them. This CDR3 contains 15 residues.

This clone was seen once. This sequence joins TRBV28 and TRBJ2-5; TRBD2 is a possible D gene (6 bases). With 6 bases removed from V and 5 bases from J, the gap between germline ends came to 22 bases. The CDR3 loop spans 16 amino acids. CDR1 is MDHEN and CDR2 is SYDVKM in the germline V gene. This CDR3 reads CASSPSRGTERETQYF. The CDR3 coding sequence is TGTGCCAGCAGCCCCTCCCGGGGGACCGAAAGGGAGACCCAGTACTTC.

The chain joins TRBV4-1 to TRBJ2-7; 7 positions match TRBD1. This CDR3 region has 14 residues. The germline CDR1 and CDR2 sequences are MGHRA and YSYEKL. V lost 4 bases, J lost 4 bases, and 7 bases stayed unmatched. The DNA for the CDR3 is TGCGCCAGCAGCCCCCACAGGGGTGTGTACGAGCAGTACTTC. Residues: CASSPHRGVYEQYF.

This clone has just one count. The chain carries TRBV28 and TRBJ2-2; TRBD1 might be the D (7 bases). This CDR3 is built from 19 residues. Per germline, CDR1 MDHEN and CDR2 SYDVKM. With 1 base removed from V and 4 bases from J, the gap between germline ends came to 22 bases. CDR3 nucleotide sequence: TGTGCCAGCAGTTTATACAGTCTTCAGGGGGGACTTGGCACCGGGGAGCTGTTTTTT. It encodes CASSLYSLQGGLGTGELFF.

Comments on this clone: Mismatch with germline at one junction end may stem from a read error. The rearrangement uses TRBV7-7 and TRBJ2-5; 10 positions agree with TRBD2. There are 16 residues in the CDR3. The germline CDR1 and CDR2 sequences are SSHAT and FNYEAQ (reference sequence). This chain's CDR3 is CASSLASSGGQEAQYF. In DNA, the CDR3 is TGTGCTAGCAGCTTGGCGTCTAGCGGGGGCCAAGAGGCCCAGTACTTC. The variable domain in full, with the rest retrieved from reference TRBV7-7 and TRBJ2-5, is GAGVSQSPRYKVTKRGQDVTLRCDPISSHATLYWYQQALGQGPEFLTYFNYEAQPDKSGLPSDRFSAERPEGSISTLTIQRTEQRDSAMYRCASSLASSGGQEAQYFGPGTRLLVL.

The chain carries TRBV28 and TRBJ1-1, with a weak D call TRBD1 (6 bases). Trimming shortened V by 1 base and J by 8 bases, and 14 bases separated the two germline ends. CDR3 length: 14 amino acids. Germline V gene lookup returns CDR1 MDHEN and CDR2 SYDVKM. For the CDR3, the DNA is TGTGCCAGCAGTTTATCCGATGAAGACAGGGAAGCTTTCTTT. Protein: CASSLSDEDREAFF.

J is TRBJ2-7 and V is TRBV6-5; 7 bases are a match to TRBD1. CDR1 is MNHEY and CDR2 is SVGAGI in the germline V gene. CDR3 length: 12 amino acids. The V gene end was trimmed by 9 bases and the J gene end by 0 bases; junction bases not matched to a gene: 2. The CDR3 reads CASWDSSYEQYF. In nucleotides, the CDR3 is TGTGCCAGTTGGGACAGCTCCTACGAGCAGTACTTC.

V usage is TRBV9 and J usage is TRBJ2-7; D gene unclear. The CDR3 covers 15 residues. Per germline, CDR1 SGDLS and CDR2 YYNGEE. V was pared by 0 bases and J by 0 bases, with 10 bases between. The CDR3 spells CASSVGAGVSYEQYF. In nucleotides, the CDR3 is TGTGCCAGCAGCGTAGGGGCCGGCGTCTCCTACGAGCAGTACTTC.

In its sample, this clone was seen once. The chain carries TRBV10-2 and TRBJ1-5; TRBD1 is a possible D gene (6 bases). Per the germline V gene, CDR1 is WSHSY and CDR2 is SAAADI. This CDR3 spans 14 amino acids. V was clipped by 3 bases and J by 6 bases, with 12 bases between them. This chain's CDR3 is CASSDEGGGQPQHF. DNA for the CDR3: TGCGCCAGCAGTGACGAGGGGGGGGGTCAGCCCCAGCATTTT.

The chain carries TRBV2 and TRBJ2-5; 9 bases fit TRBD2. V lost 2 bases and J lost 5; bases outside the gene matches: 9. Germline CDR1 and CDR2: SNHLY and FYNNEI. The CDR3 covers 16 residues. The CDR3 protein is CASSEMTSGRGETQYF. DNA for the CDR3: TGTGCCAGCAGTGAAATGACTAGCGGAAGAGGGGAGACCCAGTACTTC.

V is TRBV6-1 and J is TRBJ1-5; 7 nucleotides match TRBD1. The CDR3 is 14 amino acids. With V trimmed by 7 bases and J by 0 bases, 3 bases remained unmatched. Germline loops: CDR1 MNHNS, CDR2 SASEGT. The CDR3 region is CASKQGTSNQPQHF. The CDR3 bases are TGTGCCAGCAAACAGGGGACTAGCAATCAGCCCCAGCATTTT.

The rearrangement joins TRBV13 to TRBJ2-6, with D possibly matching TRBD1 (5 bases). This CDR3 has 15 amino acids. The V end lost 5 bases, the J end lost 0 bases, and 8 bases lay between the germline ends. Germline V lookup: CDR1 PRHDT, CDR2 FYEKMQ (reference sequence). The CDR3 DNA reads TGTGCCAGCAGCCCGCAGGGCTCTGGGGCCAACGTCCTGACTTTC. Its translation: CASSPQGSGANVLTF.

This clone was seen more than once but under ten times. V gene TRBV28 combines with J gene TRBJ2-3, with D possibly called TRBD1 or TRBD2 (6 bases each). The CDR3 spans 15 residues. The germline V gene has CDR1 MDHEN and CDR2 SYDVKM. V lost 6 bases and J lost 0, with 13 bases in between. The CDR3 sequence: CASRETGASTDTQYF. In DNA form, the CDR3 reads TGTGCCAGCAGAGAGACGGGGGCCAGCACAGATACGCAGTATTTT.

The V and J genes are TRBV5-6 and TRBJ2-3; D is ambiguous. V lost 0 bases and J 0 bases, leaving 5 bases between the germline ends. CDR3 length: 14 residues. Germline loops: CDR1 SGHDT, CDR2 YYEEEE. DNA of the CDR3: TGTGCCAGCAGCTTGGTCGGGAGCACAGATACGCAGTATTTT. It yields the protein CASSLVGSTDTQYF.

The J gene is TRBJ2-3, the V gene TRBV7-3; D remains unclear. V was trimmed by 2 bases and J by 0 bases, leaving 9 bases between them. Germline V gene data show CDR1 as SGHTA and CDR2 as FQGTGA. The CDR3 totals 15 residues. CDR3 amino acids: CASSLYGTSTDTQYF. DNA of the CDR3: TGTGCCAGCAGCTTATATGGCACTAGCACAGATACGCAGTATTTT.